The rows below give T cell receptor beta chains drawn from one sample of a study of blood T cell repertoires in COVID-19. Sequencing was performed with immunoSEQ multiplex PCR; in TCRdb, only in-frame clones are kept and a portion is missing. The profile covers 70,000 to 80,000 clones, with approximately 90% appearing a single time and about 5.8% taken by the ten largest. Material for sequencing was peripheral blood. These TCRs come from a human donor in a cohort sampled during active COVID-19. The CDR3 runs from the conserved cysteine through the conserved F or W. The D gene is left open where the match is weak. Not all rows give a size; the values are once, few, many and, for expanded clones, a class.

cdr3_length j_call clone_size v_call d_call cdr3_nt cdr3_aa
14 TRBJ2-1 once TRBV7-3 TRBD2 TGTGCCAGCAGCTTCGGACTAGCGGCCAATGAGCAGTTCTTC CASSFGLAANEQFF
15 TRBJ1-2 NA TRBV4-3 NA TGCGCCAGCAGCCAAGATTGGGGAGAAGGCTATGGCTACACCTTC CASSQDWGEGYGYTF
14 TRBJ2-1 NA TRBV5-4 NA TGTGCCAGCAGCTTGCAACAGGGAGGGACTGAGCAGTTCTTC CASSLQQGGTEQFF
16 TRBJ2-2 NA TRBV7-2 NA TGTGCCAGCAGCTTCGCCGGGACATTGACGGTCGGGGAGCTGTTTTTT CASSFAGTLTVGELFF
16 TRBJ1-4 NA TRBV6-2/TRBV6-3 NA TGTGCCAGCAGTTACTCTTCGCAGGATTCCTACGAAAAACTGTTTTTT CASSYSSQDSYEKLFF
14 TRBJ2-1 NA TRBV29-1 NA TGCAGCGTTGGTGTGGACAGCCTATACAATGAGCAGTTCTTC CSVGVDSLYNEQFF
13 TRBJ2-2 NA TRBV9 NA TGTGCCAGCAGCGTAGCGGTCTCCCGGGAGCTGTTTTTT CASSVAVSRELFF
13 TRBJ1-1 NA TRBV18 NA TGTGCCAGCTCACTGCAAGAGGTTACTGAAGCTTTCTTT CASSLQEVTEAFF
15 TRBJ2-1 once TRBV11-3 TRBD2 TGTGCCAGCAGCTTTACTAGCGGGGGGGCCTCTGAGCAGTTCTTC CASSFTSGGASEQFF
18 TRBJ2-2 once TRBV9 TRBD2 TGTGCCAGCAGCCGTGTTAGCGGGGGGCTGGCGAACACCGGGGAGCTGTTTTTT CASSRVSGGLANTGELFF
16 TRBJ2-5 NA TRBV11-2 TRBD2 TGTGCCAGCACCCGGGGGGGGCCTGCGCTTCTGGAGACCCAGTACTTC CASTRGGPALLETQYF
16 TRBJ2-2 few TRBV5-1 TRBD2 TGCGCCAGCAGCTTAGGACTAGGGGTGAACACCGGGGAGCTGTTTTTT CASSLGLGVNTGELFF
13 TRBJ2-2 NA TRBV10-3 NA TGTGCCATCAAAGGGCAGGGCACCGGGGAGCTGTTTTTT CAIKGQGTGELFF
15 TRBJ2-1 NA TRBV7-3 TRBD2 TGTGCCAGCAGCCCCGGGACTAGCCCCTACAATGAGCAGTTCTTC CASSPGTSPYNEQFF
13 TRBJ1-6 NA TRBV6-5 NA TGTGCCAGCAGTTACGTTAGGAGTTCACCCCTCCACTTT CASSYVRSSPLHF
17 TRBJ2-2 NA TRBV7-3 TRBD1 TGTGCCAGCAGCGTCCATTCAGGGGGTAGGAACACCGGGGAGCTGTTTTTT CASSVHSGGRNTGELFF
11 TRBJ2-1 NA TRBV2 NA TGTGCCAGCACCTCCCGGGGATCGCTGTTCTTC CASTSRGSLFF
16 TRBJ2-3 NA TRBV19 NA TGTGCCAGTACAACTATCCCTCAGGGAAGCACAGATACGCAGTATTTT CASTTIPQGSTDTQYF
15 TRBJ2-5 NA TRBV28 NA TGTGCCAGCAGTTTGTTACAGACGACTAAAGAGACCCAGTACTTC CASSLLQTTKETQYF
18 TRBJ2-2 NA TRBV10-1 TRBD2 TGCGCCAGCAGTGACGGGACTAGCGGGGCGGCGGGGGCCGGGGAGCTGTTTTTT CASSDGTSGAAGAGELFF
13 TRBJ2-1 NA TRBV19 TRBD2 TGTGCCAGTATAGGGCGGGGGGGCAATGAGCAGTTCTTC CASIGRGGNEQFF
18 TRBJ2-1 once TRBV15 TRBD2 TGTGCCACCAGCAGAGATCTGGGACTAGCGGGAAGACAAAATGAGCAGTTCTTC CATSRDLGLAGRQNEQFF
14 TRBJ2-7 NA TRBV9 NA TGTGCCAGCAGCGTAGCACGTATGGGCAACGAGCAGTACTTC CASSVARMGNEQYF
14 TRBJ1-2 few TRBV5-1 TRBD1 TGCGCCAGCAGTGACACCGGGACAGTGGATGGCTACACCTTC CASSDTGTVDGYTF
15 TRBJ1-4 NA TRBV6-2/TRBV6-3 NA TGTGCCAGCAGTTACCTGGGGGCGAGGGGTGAAAAACTGTTTTTT CASSYLGARGEKLFF
13 TRBJ1-1 NA TRBV14 NA TGTGCCAGCAGCCAAGTTCAAGAGACTGAAGCTTTCTTT CASSQVQETEAFF
13 TRBJ2-7 NA TRBV18 NA TGTGCCAGCTCAACCCGGGACACCTACGAGCAGTACTTC CASSTRDTYEQYF
13 TRBJ2-7 NA TRBV19 NA TGTGCCAGTAGTACGGGACAACGGAACGAGCAGTACTTC CASSTGQRNEQYF
15 TRBJ2-3 few TRBV19 TRBD2 TGTGCCAGTATTGCTAGCGGGGGGGCGGCGGATACGCAGTATTTT CASIASGGAADTQYF
15 TRBJ1-2 NA TRBV5-4 NA TGTGCCAGCAGCTTTAGTACAGGGACCTTCTATGGCTACACCTTC CASSFSTGTFYGYTF
17 TRBJ2-6 NA TRBV2 NA TGTGCCAGCAGTAATATCCCGTGGGGGGCTGGGGCCAACGTCCTGACTTTC CASSNIPWGAGANVLTF
13 TRBJ2-3 once TRBV5-1 NA TGCGCCAGCAGCTTGATTAGCTGGGATACGCAGTATTTT CASSLISWDTQYF
13 TRBJ1-1 NA TRBV11-2 TRBD1 TGTGCCAGCAGCCTTGGACAGGGTATATTAGCTTTCTTT CASSLGQGILAFF
13 TRBJ2-1 NA TRBV9 NA TGTGCCAGCAGCGTAGGCAGGTACAATGAGCAGTTCTTC CASSVGRYNEQFF
16 TRBJ2-3 NA TRBV18 TRBD2 TGTGCCAGCTCACCACCTGAAGCGGGGGGGCGTAATACGCAGTATTTT CASSPPEAGGRNTQYF
15 TRBJ2-1 NA TRBV5-1 NA TGCGCCAGCAGCTTGGTGGCGGGGGCCGAAAATGAGCAGTTCTTC CASSLVAGAENEQFF
18 TRBJ1-2 NA TRBV4-3 NA TGCGCCAGCAGCCACAATGGAAGTCCGGCAGGGCGAAACTATGGCTACACCTTC CASSHNGSPAGRNYGYTF
12 TRBJ1-1 NA TRBV7-9 NA TGTGCCAGCAGCTTATCTGGGGCAGAAGCTTTCTTT CASSLSGAEAFF
17 TRBJ2-3 NA TRBV5-1 TRBD2 TGCGCCAGCAGGGACGGACTAGCGGGGCCTAGCACAGATACGCAGTATTTT CASRDGLAGPSTDTQYF
14 TRBJ2-5 NA TRBV6-5 NA TGTGCCAGCAGCCCACGACCAGGGGAAGAGACCCAGTACTTC CASSPRPGEETQYF
13 TRBJ1-5 NA TRBV19 TRBD1 TGTGCCAGTAGTGACGACAGGGATCAGCCCCAGCATTTT CASSDDRDQPQHF
13 TRBJ1-2 NA TRBV7-3 TRBD1 TGTGCCAGCAGCTCAGGGACAGGGTGGGGCTACACCTTC CASSSGTGWGYTF
14 TRBJ1-1 NA TRBV6-5 NA TGTGCCAGCAGTTACCAGGGCGGGGGCACTGAAGCTTTCTTT CASSYQGGGTEAFF
15 TRBJ1-6 NA TRBV6-5 NA TGTGCCAGCAGTTACGTGGGGGGTTATAATTCACCCCTCCACTTT CASSYVGGYNSPLHF
13 TRBJ1-1 NA TRBV28 NA TGTGCCAGCAGTTTACCGGGGAACACTGAAGCTTTCTTT CASSLPGNTEAFF
17 TRBJ2-1 NA TRBV6-1 TRBD1 TGTGCCAGCAGTGACCAGACAGGGGGTACTTTATACAATGAGCAGTTCTTC CASSDQTGGTLYNEQFF
15 TRBJ2-5 NA TRBV9 TRBD2 TGTGCCAGCAGCGTAGGACTAGCGGGGGGAGAGACCCAGTACTTC CASSVGLAGGETQYF
13 TRBJ1-2 NA TRBV3-1/TRBV3-2 TRBD1 TGTGCCAGCAGCCAGACAGGGGGCTATGGCTACACCTTC CASSQTGGYGYTF
14 TRBJ2-2 NA TRBV5-1 NA TGCGCCAGCAACGACAGGGAGGTAACCGGGGAGCTGTTTTTT CASNDREVTGELFF